This T cell receptor (beta chain) was sequenced in a study of blood T cell repertoires in COVID-19 (TCRdb year 2020). About the study as a whole: Samples from collaborators originated in the United States, Italy and Spain and spanned both the acute and convalescent phases of COVID-19. Where available, HLA class I and class II types were taken from metadata supplied by the sample provider and were not determined by assay-based typing. Nearly every sample came with metadata listing a de-identified subject ID, COVID-19 status, age in years and sex. The prospective study material was composed of cDNA or gDNA derived from T cells, B-cell-depleted T cells, or PBMCs. Subjects who had been exposed to COVID-19, were actively infected with it, or had recovered from it provided the deeply sampled blood TCRbeta repertoires that made up the dataset. The repertoires were released in a freely available public database intended as a resource for research on the immune response to SARS-CoV-2. Samples came from the ongoing ImmuneRACE study (first 160 participants) plus 1,254 subjects from 6 global collaborators.

Enrolling through a virtual design, the prospective study's participants ranged in age from roughly 18 to 89 years and lived across roughly 23 United States geographic areas. In the prospective study, cohorts were assigned on the basis of participant-reported clinical history obtained from a screening survey and a study questionnaire. Recovered participants in ImmuneRACE Cohort 3 were defined as having two consecutive negative NP/OP PCR tests, clearance from a healthcare professional, or resolution of symptoms. In the prospective study, mobile phlebotomists collected whole blood, serum and a nasopharyngeal or oropharyngeal swab from each participant. Additional blood draws and questionnaires over an approximately two-month period could optionally be provided by prospective study participants. Before DNA extraction, blood samples from the prospective study were shipped at room temperature or frozen.

Study-wide findings and limitations: The quantity of clinical and demographic metadata differed by source and by participant and was supplied without curation.

Trimming takes 1 base off V and 1 base off J; junction bases not matched to a gene: 5. Taken from the germline V gene, the CDR1 and CDR2 loops are KGHSH and LQKENI. The cysteine opens and the phenylalanine closes a CDR3 of 16 amino acids. The read is trimmed to its CDR3 DNA, 48 bases read in frame from base 1. As regards this clone: Its antigen specificity is not known. No base-level quality is on record; no much larger clone is a single base apart.

TCRbeta CDR3 regions were amplified from genomic DNA using the immunoSEQ Assay, a bias-controlled multiplex PCR. Per the authors' processing: The number of nucleated cells in each sample was estimated from the amplification of reference gene primers within the assay. Sequence reads were collapsed and filtered to measure the absolute abundance of every unique TCRbeta CDR3 rearrangement. Productive Simpson clonality was computed per sample as the square root of Simpson's diversity index over productive rearrangements. Sourced from immuneACCESS, this table was stored by TCRdb with only in-frame sequences that have V and J called. A share of the clones is absent; for the studies checked, an unresolved V gene accounts for under half, and the remainder has no known explanation. V and J calls and clone size are given by that table; D and trimming were obtained from the DNA. In all, the sample holds under 300,000 clones, and roughly 85% of those were seen once. The top ten clonotypes cover 1.5% to 2% of the sample.

The origin of this receptor is a woman between 50 and 59 years old who had recovered from COVID-19. The sample taken for sequencing was PBMCs or T cells enriched from blood (not recorded which). The rearrangement joined TRBV18 to TRBJ1-1, with 8 middle bases fitting TRBD1. The CDR3 region has the sequence CASSPQRGTGNTEAFF. The DNA sequence is as follows: TGTGCCAGCTCACCACAACGGGGGACAGGGAACACTGAAGCTTTCTTT.